Listed below are T cell receptor beta chains from one sample, sequenced in a study of blood T cell repertoires in COVID-19. Using immunoSEQ multiplex PCR, the repertoire was profiled, and TCRdb retains in-frame clones only, with some absent. The repertoire holds approximately 160,000 clones, with around 85% as singletons. Input material: peripheral blood. These receptors were taken from a man between 60 and 75 years old who had recovered from COVID-19. CDR3s include the opening cysteine and the closing phenylalanine or tryptophan. D genes are given only for firm matches. Only some rows state a clone size, as once, few, many or a class for expanded clones.

abundance	v_gene	j_gene	d_gene	CDR3aa	CDR3nt
.	TRBV25-1	TRBJ2-5	TRBD1	CASSTYRGRETQYF	TGTGCCAGCAGTACCTACAGGGGGCGGGAGACCCAGTACTTC
.	TRBV11-3	TRBJ2-1	TRBD1	CASSFTGGSNEQFF	TGTGCCAGCAGCTTTACAGGGGGATCCAATGAGCAGTTCTTC
.	TRBV3-1/TRBV3-2	TRBJ1-1	TRBD1	CASSPGTGGRTEAFF	TGTGCCAGCAGCCCAGGGACAGGGGGCAGGACTGAAGCTTTCTTT
.	TRBV9	TRBJ1-6	.	CASSEQGDNSPLHF	TGTGCCAGCAGCGAACAGGGAGATAATTCACCCCTCCACTTT
.	TRBV3-1/TRBV3-2	TRBJ1-2	TRBD1	CASSQEGDRGLYGYTF	TGTGCCAGCAGCCAAGAGGGGGACAGGGGGCTCTATGGCTACACCTTC
.	TRBV19	TRBJ1-5	.	CASSNDRNQPQHF	TGTGCCAGTAGTAACGACAGAAATCAGCCCCAGCATTTT
.	TRBV4-1	TRBJ2-1	.	CASSQEVPSFYNEQFF	TGCGCCAGCAGCCAAGAAGTACCTAGTTTCTACAATGAGCAGTTCTTC
.	TRBV11-2	TRBJ1-2	.	CASSLDRAGLSYTF	TGTGCCAGCAGCTTAGATCGGGCAGGGTTGAGCTACACCTTC
.	TRBV7-9	TRBJ2-5	.	CASSLFMAGLETQYF	TGTGCCAGCAGCTTATTCATGGCAGGCCTAGAGACCCAGTACTTC
.	TRBV5-1	TRBJ2-1	TRBD1	CASRETGALFNEQFF	TGCGCCAGCAGAGAAACAGGGGCCCTATTCAATGAGCAGTTCTTC
once	TRBV14	TRBJ1-1	TRBD1	CASSPRQGRRAFF	TGTGCCAGCAGCCCCAGACAGGGGCGGCGCGCTTTCTTT
.	TRBV6-4	TRBJ2-2	TRBD2	CASSDELATGELFF	TGTGCCAGCAGTGACGAACTAGCGACCGGGGAGCTGTTTTTT
few	TRBV7-9	TRBJ2-7	.	CASSLGAGATYEQYF	TGTGCCAGCAGCTTGGGGGCAGGAGCTACCTACGAGCAGTACTTC
.	TRBV5-4	TRBJ1-4	.	CASSLWHGGNEKLFF	TGTGCCAGCAGCTTGTGGCACGGGGGTAATGAAAAACTGTTTTTT
few	TRBV5-1	TRBJ2-7	.	CASSSEAGQFYEQYF	TGCGCCAGCAGCTCTGAAGCAGGACAATTCTACGAGCAGTACTTC
.	TRBV18	TRBJ1-4	.	CASSPLRRDNNEKLFF	TGTGCCAGCTCACCGCTCCGGCGGGATAATAATGAAAAACTGTTTTTT
.	TRBV29-1	TRBJ1-1	TRBD1	CSAKPDRRAEAFF	TGCAGCGCTAAACCGGACAGGAGGGCTGAAGCTTTCTTT
once	TRBV27	TRBJ1-5	.	CASRFLGGGQPQHF	TGTGCCAGCAGATTTCTTGGGGGCGGGCAGCCCCAGCATTTT
.	TRBV7-2	TRBJ2-5	TRBD2	CASSPQTRGGETQYF	TGTGCCAGCAGCCCCCAGACGCGGGGGGGAGAGACCCAGTACTTC
.	TRBV6-6	TRBJ1-5	TRBD1	CASSYGQGTDQPQHF	TGTGCCAGCAGTTACGGACAGGGGACGGATCAGCCCCAGCATTTT
.	TRBV9	TRBJ2-7	.	CASSADSSYEQYF	TGTGCCAGCAGCGCTGACAGTTCCTACGAGCAGTACTTC
.	TRBV4-1	TRBJ2-7	TRBD2	CASSPSSGGPGYEQYF	TGCGCCAGCAGCCCTTCCAGCGGGGGGCCCGGGTACGAGCAGTACTTC
.	TRBV3-1/TRBV3-2	TRBJ2-5	TRBD2	CASSQYLAGGPRETQYF	TGTGCCAGCAGCCAATACCTAGCGGGGGGGCCGAGGGAGACCCAGTACTTC
few	TRBV13	TRBJ1-3	TRBD1	CASSSVDRGVGNTIYF	TGTGCCAGCAGCTCAGTGGACAGGGGGGTCGGAAACACCATATATTTT
.	TRBV7-2	TRBJ2-7	.	CASSLDPGSHYEQYF	TGTGCCAGCAGCCTCGATCCCGGGTCGCACTACGAGCAGTACTTC
few	TRBV10-2	TRBJ1-5	TRBD1	CASSEGQGRFYQPQHF	TGCGCCAGCAGTGAGGGACAGGGGAGATTCTATCAGCCCCAGCATTTT
.	TRBV6-2/TRBV6-3	TRBJ2-1	TRBD2	CASSFLTSGEQFF	TGTGCCAGCAGTTTCCTTACTAGCGGTGAGCAGTTCTTC
.	TRBV9	TRBJ2-2	TRBD2	CASSPRGGVGELFF	TGTGCCAGCAGCCCCCGGGGGGGGGTGGGGGAGCTGTTTTTT
.	TRBV12-5	TRBJ2-1	TRBD2	CASGLVLGTSGGLYNEQFF	TGTGCTAGTGGTTTGGTACTGGGGACTAGCGGGGGTTTGTACAATGAGCAGTTCTTC
once	TRBV24-1	TRBJ2-3	.	CATSDRTVLDTQYF	TGTGCCACCAGTGATCGGACAGTCCTGGATACGCAGTATTTT